What follows is one TCR beta chain and its context. Its target antigen remains unknown. Base qualities were left out, and no much larger clone turns up one base away. The cohort was made up of roughly 670 healthy bone marrow donors. Cohort members were all nominally healthy when sampled, although unrecorded immune exposures were likely present. Of the approximately 700 cohort members, 250 to 300 had positive CMV serostatus and 352 had negative CMV serostatus, and CMV serostatus was not recorded for the donor. A peripheral blood sample was provided by each donor, and peripheral blood mononuclear cells were used for TCR beta sequencing. The Qiagen DNeasy Blood Extraction Kit was used to extract genomic DNA from the blood cell samples. The data belong to a study of cytomegalovirus exposure and HLA in healthy donors (dated by TCRdb to the late 2010s). For the wider study: An earlier analysis of roughly 500 of the donors reported over 250 Gb of sequence data and 95 million to 140 million unique TCR beta sequences obtained from around 180 million T cells. A later analysis re-examined previously published TCR beta repertoires from more than 600 donors and added high-resolution HLA genotyping to investigate patterns of TCR occurrence. On average, around 240,000 unique TCR beta nucleotide sequences were sequenced per donor among more than 350 genotyped donors of the cohort, with 15% to 20% of those sequences being non-productive. The aim of the study was to test whether cataloging public T cell receptors could identify signatures of past pathogen exposure. The number of typed donors differed by locus: roughly 620-630 for A, B, C, DRB1 and DQB1; 522 for DQA1; about 600 for DPA1; and around 450 for DPB1. To decide whether each TCR beta V gene segment behaved as functional or pseudogenic, an earlier analysis of over 500 of the donors relied on high-throughput TCR beta sequencing. A separate validation cohort of over 95 different subjects was used in addition to the roughly 700-subject first cohort. All discovery cohort repertoires had been generated on a single sequencing platform. The study used immunosequencing to profile the T cell repertoires of approximately 650 subjects and linked those repertoires to cytomegalovirus serostatus. Rather than using new phenotypic data, the later analysis identified candidate immune exposures from TCR beta sequences and from how often those sequences occurred across donors. Alongside the repertoire data, information on donor age, sex, ethnicity and CMV serostatus was compiled. A later genetic analysis used genome-wide SNP genotypes for about 60% of the roughly 700 donors, treating that subset as a discovery cohort. About 320 gigabases of sequencing data and tens of millions of unique TCR sequences were included in an early release covering roughly 600 HLA-typed donors. Of the 300 to 500 genotyped donors, over 80% were placed in the genetic ancestry cluster associated with self-reported Caucasian donors. To predict cytomegalovirus infection status, the study brought together high-throughput TCR immunosequencing, statistical association of individual TCRs with disease status, and machine learning. A handful of DR-DQ haplotypes were handled as single units for association and clustering because linkage in the cohort was strong. HLA typing covered class I and class II loci at four-digit resolution.

Broad study findings and their caveats: Most CMV-associated TCR beta chains appeared to be HLA-restricted in a later analysis, and the HLA associations seemed to be driven largely by CMV exposure. Presence/absence analyses assumed roughly uniform sequencing depth across donors, an assumption that may not hold. Across donors, most TCR sequences were observed very rarely, whereas some public TCRs were present in many individuals. In a later genetic analysis, fewer N-insertions in productive TCRs were reported among donors in an Asian-associated ancestry cluster than the approximately 670-donor mean. HLA typing was unavailable for some donors at each locus, so association tests used only the typed subset. Several of the top co-occurrence clusters appeared to be linked to parvovirus B19, influenza, CMV and Epstein-Barr virus, according to a later analysis. The earlier analysis of nearly 600 of the donors excluded 15 to 20 rarely observed V segments, including chromosome 9 orphons, because counts were too low. A cluster of highly shared sequence variants was judged likely to represent a technical artifact of the sequencing pipeline. When HLA alleles, especially DR and DQ, strongly co-occurred, attributing TCR associations to individual alleles was difficult. According to a later analysis, TCR association rates differed among HLA loci, with DRB1 alleles showing the most associated TCRs and HLA-C alleles showing the fewest. Immune exposure information for the cohort was limited to CMV serostatus. The classifier was reported to diagnose cytomegalovirus status with high specificity and sensitivity in both the original and validation cohorts. Compared with equally common non-associated chains, HLA-associated TCR beta chains in a later analysis were more clonally expanded and had lower generation probabilities. The cohort was sequenced for TCR beta chains only, and without alpha or paired-chain data the features that could be detected were limited. In vitro tests confirmed that a few of the cytomegalovirus-associated TCR beta chains recognize cytomegalovirus antigens. Specific HLA alleles were associated with roughly 16,000 TCR beta sequences at a false discovery rate of 0.05 in a later analysis. A total of fewer than 200 TCR beta chains were listed by the study as associated with cytomegalovirus. A further reported finding was that TCR beta sequences accurately predicted the HLA-A and HLA-B alleles for most subjects in the first cohort. Correlated functional status among segregating V segments might be attributable to linkage disequilibrium, but an unknown experimental factor could not be ruled out. The authors suggested that the approach could potentially be generalized to other disease states and immunological phenotypes. An association between a missense DCLRE1C variant and V-gene and J-gene trimming of TCR beta chains was found in a later genetic analysis and replicated in an independent cohort. An earlier analysis of some 590 of the donors showed that most TCR beta V segments appeared in productive rearrangements either about 87% or about 30% of the time, which broadly matched IMGT annotations.

The method was the immunoSEQ multiplex PCR assay. A mixture of 60 forward primers for TCR Vbeta segments and 13 reverse primers for TCR Jbeta segments was used in the multiplex PCR. A multiplex PCR assay on genomic DNA amplified the CDR3 region of rearranged TCR beta genes. The Illumina HiSeq System was used to sequence the amplified TCR beta libraries as 87-base-pair reads. The paper's data handling went like this. A later analysis counted tens of millions of unique TCR beta chains across the 700 or so repertoires, and around 12 million of these chains were shared by at least two donors. To remove PCR and sequencing errors, raw reads were error-corrected and collapsed into unique sequences using a nearest-neighbor algorithm that merged closely related sequences. V, D and J gene segments were assigned by aligning CDR3 sequences to IMGT reference sequences. For a sequence to be retained, a match of at least six nucleotides to both a V gene segment and a J gene segment was required. A rearrangement counted as productive if the CDR3 had no stop codons and remained in frame with V and J, and every other rearrangement counted as non-productive. CDR3 was defined by IMGT convention, running from the second conserved V-encoded cysteine to the conserved J-encoded phenylalanine. In an earlier analysis of around 600 of the donors, sequences lacking an unambiguous match to a single V gene segment were excluded. An earlier analysis of fewer than 750 of the donors called V segments functional above 56.7% productive rearrangements and segregating when the between-donor standard deviation exceeded 5%. To diagnose cytomegalovirus status from the catalog of TCR beta chain sequences, a statistical classification framework was built. In a later analysis, V and J genes were assigned by comparing TCR nucleotide sequences against IMGT/GENE-DB human TR gene sequences. The TCRdist pipeline was used in a later analysis to assign CDR3 sequences and most-parsimonious VDJ recombination scenarios. A later analysis defined each TCR beta chain by its CDR3 amino acid sequence plus V-gene family, and excluded reads lacking a unique V-gene family. A later analysis removed roughly 590 highly shared, low-generation-probability nucleotide sequences to deal with suspected cross-contamination and a sequencing artifact. In a later analysis, a clonal expansion index was calculated for each public chain from normalized within-repertoire ranks of inferred template counts. In a later analysis, generation probabilities were computed using a VDJ recombination model fitted to out-of-frame rearrangements, and the results were checked against IGoR. In a later analysis, hypergeometric tests were used to score TCR-TCR, TCR-HLA and TCR-CMV co-occurrence, with a repertoire-size bias correction applied to TCR pairs. To estimate false discovery rates, a later analysis permuted the HLA or CMV assignments 20 times. In a later analysis, co-occurring TCRs were grouped using DBSCAN, with TCRdist sequence similarity added in when clustering inside HLA-allele-positive subsets. Co-occurrence clustering excluded repertoires with fewer than 30,000 or more than 120,000 public chains, plus five with anomalous nucleotide sharing. TCRdb mirrors the immuneACCESS table, restricted to in-frame sequences. Some clones are absent from its copies; in checked studies, under half trace to an unresolved V gene, and the reason for the others is unknown. Clonal size and the V and J genes are those of that table, whereas D and trimming came from the DNA. This sample comprises roughly 120,000 clones, 65% to 80% of them detected only once. Over 1% of the sample is taken by the ten largest.

The source of this sequence is a human donor in good health. Sequenced input: PBMCs.

At the DNA level, the sequence is TGCGCCAGCAGCCCCCTTGGTGCGGGCTACACCTTC. It encodes CASSPLGAGYTF. Recombination linked TRBV5-1 to TRBJ1-2; the D gene remains uncertain. Trimming removed 4 bases from V and 8 bases from J, leaving 12 bases between the germline ends. There are 12 amino acids in the CDR3, from cysteine to phenylalanine inclusive. The DNA shown is the 36-base CDR3, in frame from base 1. From a lookup of the germline V gene, CDR1 and CDR2 are SGHRS and YFSETQ.